The T cell receptor beta chain described here comes from a study of cytomegalovirus exposure and HLA in healthy donors. This PCR relied on a set of 60 Vbeta primers and 13 Jbeta primers. Assay used: immunoSEQ multiplex PCR; TCRdb lists only in-frame clones, some missing. The sample shows 50,000 or so clones, around 81% of them seen only once. Only one count was recorded for this clone. Its matching antigen is unknown. Overall study findings and caveats: A later analysis reportedly found fewer N-insertions in an Asian-associated ancestry cluster than the roughly 670-donor mean. What was likely a sequencing artifact was a cluster of highly shared sequence variants.

What was sequenced was PBMCs. The clonotype comes from a boy aged 5-17 years in good health and CMV-seropositive.

The CDR3 sequence: CATGKRVLSEKLFF. Written as DNA, the CDR3 is TGTGCCACCGGAAAGAGGGTTTTAAGTGAAAAACTGTTTTTT. V and J are TRBV19 and TRBJ1-4; D ambiguous. V dropped 10 bases and J dropped 7 bases, with 19 bases sitting between them. The CDR3 spans 14 residues. Germline V gene lookup returns CDR1 LNHDA and CDR2 SQIVND (reference sequence). The complete variable domain, with remaining parts taken from reference TRBV19 and TRBJ1-4, reads DGGITQSPKYLFRKEGQNVTLSCEQNLNHDAMYWYRQDPGQGLRLIYYSQIVNDFQKGDIAEGYSVSREKKESFPLTVTSAQKNPTAFYLCATGKRVLSEKLFFGSGTQLSVL.